One sample yielded the 7 T cell receptor beta chains listed below, sequenced in a study of blood T cell repertoires in COVID-19. Clones were sequenced by immunoSEQ multiplex PCR, and TCRdb holds only the in-frame ones, with some missing. The sample has about half a million clones; 75% to 90% are singletons. What was sequenced was peripheral blood. These receptors were obtained from a human donor in a cohort sampled during active COVID-19.

This clone was seen only once. This rearrangement joins TRBV4-1 to TRBJ1-6, with a possible D match to TRBD1 (6 bases). The CDR3 consists of 16 residues. The V and J ends lost 0 bases and 1 base respectively, with 7 bases between them. The germline V gene has CDR1 MGHRA and CDR2 YSYEKL. CDR3 sequence (DNA): TGCGCCAGCAGCCAAGAGAGGGGGTCCTATAATTCACCCCTCCACTTT. It is translated as CASSQERGSYNSPLHF.

The chain links TRBV6-2 or TRBV6-3 to TRBJ1-5; 10 nucleotides match TRBD1. With V trimmed by 4 bases and J by 0 bases, 12 bases remained unmatched. The length of the CDR3 is 19 residues. Per germline, CDR1 MNHEY and CDR2 SVGEGT. CDR3 protein: CASSFRDRGSLYSNQPQHF. CDR3 sequence (DNA): TGTGCCAGCAGTTTCCGGGACAGGGGATCCCTTTATAGCAATCAGCCCCAGCATTTT.

The chain has TRBV2 and TRBJ2-5; a possible D gene is TRBD1 (6 bases). Trimming took off 9 bases at V and 4 bases at J, with 18 bases between the two ends. This CDR3 is built from 14 residues. CDR1 and CDR2 from the germline V gene are SNHLY and FYNNEI. CDR3 amino acids: CASLRGSVGETQYF. CDR3 DNA: TGTGCCAGTTTGAGGGGGTCGGTAGGAGAGACCCAGTACTTC. Looking up the rest from reference TRBV2 and TRBJ2-5 gives the full variable domain: EPEVTQTPSHQVTQMGQEVILRCVPISNHLYFYWYRQILGQKVEFLVSFYNNEISEKSEIFDDQFSVERPDGSNFTLKIRSTKLEDSAMYFCASLRGSVGETQYFGPGTRLLVL.

This clone occurred once. The chain carries TRBV6-2 or TRBV6-3 and TRBJ2-2, with 14 bases identical to TRBD2. In germline, CDR1 is MNHEY, CDR2 SVGEGT. The CDR3 consists of 17 residues. V shed 6 bases and J 7 bases; nucleotides not matched to a gene: 10. The chain's CDR3 is CASSPPGLAGVIGELFF. The CDR3 coding sequence is TGTGCCAGCAGCCCCCCGGGACTAGCGGGAGTTATCGGGGAGCTGTTTTTT.

V gene TRBV11-2 combines with J gene TRBJ2-7; 8 positions match TRBD1. CDR3 length: 16 residues. From germline, CDR1 is SGHAT and CDR2 FQNNGV. V gave up 4 bases and J gave up 3 bases; unmatched junction bases: 11. The CDR3 region is CASSSGRDRIYYEQYF. Written as DNA, the CDR3 is TGTGCCAGCAGCTCAGGTCGGGACAGGATTTACTACGAGCAGTACTTC.

V gene TRBV19 combines with J gene TRBJ1-5, with D possibly being TRBD1 (6 bases). From germline, CDR1 is LNHDA and CDR2 SQIVND (reference sequence). This CDR3 spans 15 amino acids. V was pared by 5 bases and J by 1 base, with 12 bases between. The CDR3 bases are TGTGCCAGTAGTTGGACAGTATCCAGCAATCAGCCCCAGCATTTT. Amino acid sequence: CASSWTVSSNQPQHF.

A word on this clone: This same CDR3 is encoded by further DNA sequences in the sample. The chain carries TRBV18 and TRBJ2-7, with D possibly matching TRBD1 (6 bases). The ends were cut back, 8 bases at V and 3 bases at J, with 14 bases in the middle. Germline CDR1 KGHSH, CDR2 LQKENI. The CDR3 is 13 amino acids. The CDR3 DNA reads as TGTGCCAGCAGCCCGGGACAATTCTACGAGCAGTACTTC. Translation gives CASSPGQFYEQYF.